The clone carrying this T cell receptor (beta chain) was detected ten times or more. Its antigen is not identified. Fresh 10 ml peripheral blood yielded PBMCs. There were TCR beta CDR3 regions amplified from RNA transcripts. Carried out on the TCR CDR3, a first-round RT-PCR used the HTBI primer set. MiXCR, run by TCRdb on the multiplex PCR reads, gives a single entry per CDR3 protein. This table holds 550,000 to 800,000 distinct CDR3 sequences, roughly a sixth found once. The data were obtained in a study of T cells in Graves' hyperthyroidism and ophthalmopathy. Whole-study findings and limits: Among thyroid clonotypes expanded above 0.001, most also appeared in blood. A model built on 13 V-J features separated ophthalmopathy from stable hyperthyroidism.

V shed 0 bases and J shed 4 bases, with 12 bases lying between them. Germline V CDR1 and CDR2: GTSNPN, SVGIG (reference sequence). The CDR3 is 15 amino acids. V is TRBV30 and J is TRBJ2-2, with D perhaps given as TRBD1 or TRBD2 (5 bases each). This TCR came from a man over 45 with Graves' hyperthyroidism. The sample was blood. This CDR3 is CAWSVPGTFTGELFF. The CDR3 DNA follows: TGTGCCTGGAGTGTACCGGGGACCTTCACCGGGGAGCTGTTTTTT.